This TCR beta chain was documented in a study of beta chain features in type 1 diabetes. Expressed TCRB transcripts were sequenced after all isolated RNA was converted to cDNA. Measured with immunoSEQ multiplex PCR; TCRdb has only the in-frame clones, and not every one. The sample lists a few hundred thousand clones, more than 13% occurring once. Germline V gene data show CDR1 as SEHNR and CDR2 as FQNEAQ (reference sequence). The CDR3 loop spans 19 amino acids. After removal of 5 bases from V and 0 bases from J, the junction contained 10 bases not matched to a gene. This clone was found a few times. The genes are TRBV7-9 and TRBJ2-1, with 13 nucleotides matching TRBD2. The sequence was collected from a woman in her late teens or twenties in good health. The sample consisted of naive CD4+ T cells from blood. This CDR3 is CASSPRTSGSSSSYNEQFF. DNA for the CDR3: TGTGCCAGCAGCCCCCGGACTAGCGGGAGTTCGAGCTCCTACAATGAGCAGTTCTTC. Based on the CDR3 plus reference TRBV7-9 and TRBJ2-1, the full variable domain is DTGVSQNPRHKITKRGQNVTFRCDPISEHNRLYWYRQTLGQGPEFLTYFQNEAQLEKSRLLSDRFSAERPKGSFSTLEIQRTEQGDSAMYLCASSPRTSGSSSSYNEQFFGPGTRLTVL.